These 5 T cell receptor beta chains originate from one sample sequenced in a study of long-term antiretroviral therapy in people with HIV (dated by TCRdb to between 2021 and 2022). The immunoSEQ hsTCRB v3.0 assay was used at survey level resolution to sequence the TRB variable region. TCRdb carries this immuneACCESS record with in-frame sequences only. Its versions omit some clonotypes, under half of them owing to an unresolved V gene in the studies checked, with the rest unexplained. The sample includes around 28,000 clones, with roughly 85% observed a single time. In total, the top ten clones hold around 9.5% of the sample. Specimen: unsorted PBMCs, collected 2.3 years after starting antiretroviral therapy. These receptors were taken from a man aged 35-49 years with HIV.

This clone was found a few times. The chain is built from TRBV10-1 and TRBJ2-5; D is perhaps TRBD2 (5 bases). Trimming removed 4 bases from V and 0 bases from J, with 9 bases in between. The CDR3 is made up of 14 amino acids. Germline CDR1 reads WNHNN; CDR2 reads SYGVQD (reference sequence). The DNA for the CDR3 is TGCGCCAGCAGTGCCGACGGGAACCAAGAGACCCAGTACTTC. It specifies CASSADGNQETQYF.

The genes are TRBV29-1 and TRBJ2-1, with 8 bases that match TRBD1. Germline V gene lookup returns CDR1 SQVTM and CDR2 ANQGSEA. CDR3 length: 17 amino acids. V lost 3 bases and J lost 3; bases outside the gene matches: 13. CDR3 nucleotide sequence: TGCAGCGTTGATACTTCAGGGGGCGAGCGGGTCTACAATGAGCAGTTCTTC. Its translation is CSVDTSGGERVYNEQFF.

The gene calls are TRBV11-2 and TRBJ1-3, with D hard to call. The CDR3 consists of 18 residues. Germline V gives CDR1 SGHAT, CDR2 FQNNGV. V lost 1 base and J 0 bases, leaving 16 bases between the germline ends. DNA of the CDR3: TGTGCCAGCAGCTTAGGCCCGGTTCCGTTACGCTCTGGAAACACCATATATTTT. Its translation: CASSLGPVPLRSGNTIYF.

V is TRBV18 and J is TRBJ1-6; TRBD1 matches at 7 bases. V was clipped by 5 bases and J by 8 bases; unmatched bases: 18. There are 18 residues in the CDR3. Germline V lookup: CDR1 KGHSH, CDR2 LQKENI. The CDR3 spells CASSSTGSRVVYDSPLHF. As DNA, the CDR3 is TGTGCCAGCTCATCGACAGGGTCTCGTGTAGTGTATGATTCACCCCTCCACTTT.

There are a few counts of this clone. CDR3 DNA: TGTGCCAGCAGCCAAGTTCAGGGACAGGGGACTGGCTATGGCTACACCTTC. Its translation is CASSQVQGQGTGYGYTF. The chain employs TRBV4-2 and TRBJ1-2; 10 bases agree with TRBD1. Per germline, CDR1 LGHNA and CDR2 YNFKEQ. V lost 1 base, J lost 4 bases, and 9 bases stayed unmatched. The CDR3 consists of 17 residues.